The present T cell receptor (beta chain) was sequenced within a study of T cell responses to AZD1222 COVID-19 vaccine. Notes on the study in general: A reported finding is that nearly half of spike-specific TCRs target unmutated variant regions. Donors were chiefly white British, with a greater number of females, and clonal diversity was perhaps underestimated.

Worth noting for this clone: Its antigen remains unidentified.

This CDR3 region has 16 residues. The junction had 2 bases not matched to a gene; V was cut back by 1 base and J by 0 bases. The germline gives CDR1 SGHAT, CDR2 FQNNGV. Produced via immunoSEQ multiplex PCR; TCRdb's table is partial and in-frame only. The data contain under 150,000 clones, 80% to 95% of them singletons. This clonotype was obtained from an adult in good health. V and J are TRBV11-2 and TRBJ2-2; 7 bases map to TRBD1. This sample comprised peripheral blood, obtained on day 0 of AZD1222 vaccination. CDR3 residues: CASSLGTGANTGELFF. For the CDR3, the DNA is TGTGCCAGCAGCTTAGGCACAGGGGCGAACACCGGGGAGCTGTTTTTT.